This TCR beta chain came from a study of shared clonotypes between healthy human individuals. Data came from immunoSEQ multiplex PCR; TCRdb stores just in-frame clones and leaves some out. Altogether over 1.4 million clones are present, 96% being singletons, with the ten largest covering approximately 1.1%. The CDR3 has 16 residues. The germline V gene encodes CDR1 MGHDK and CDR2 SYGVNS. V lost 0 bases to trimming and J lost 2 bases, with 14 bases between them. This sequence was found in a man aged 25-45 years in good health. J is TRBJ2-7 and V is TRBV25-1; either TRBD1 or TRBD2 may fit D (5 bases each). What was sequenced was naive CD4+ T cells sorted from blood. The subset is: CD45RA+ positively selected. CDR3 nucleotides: TGTGCCAGCAGTGAATACGCCCCGGGACGGACCTACGAGCAGTACTTC. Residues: CASSEYAPGRTYEQYF.